Only a few counts were recorded for the clone carrying this TCR beta chain. This sample includes further DNA sequences coding for the same CDR3. In the study's own analysis: Using reference gene primer amplification, nucleated cell counts were estimated. Profiling relied on immunoSEQ multiplex PCR, and the TCRdb table lists in-frame clones only, not all of them. Clonal size and the V and J genes are those of that table, whereas D and trimming came from the DNA. This table holds 200,000 to 250,000 clones, roughly 86% found once. The data were taken from a study of blood T cell repertoires in COVID-19. In the study overall: COVID-19 samples collected from the United States, Italy and Spain covered acute and convalescent phases. Sources were T cells, B-cell-depleted T cells, or PBMCs; the material itself was cDNA or gDNA.

The CDR3 covers 14 residues. Between the trimmed V and J ends, which lost 4 bases and 7 bases, there was a span of 12 bases. Germline V gene data show CDR1 as SGHNT and CDR2 as YYREEE (reference sequence). Material for sequencing was peripheral blood. This rearrangement joins TRBV5-4 to TRBJ1-6, with D possibly being TRBD1 (6 bases). The sequence was obtained from a woman aged 45-65 years with active or convalescent COVID-19. The CDR3: CASSLDSGNSPLHF. The CDR3 DNA follows: TGTGCCAGCAGCCTGGACAGCGGAAATTCACCCCTCCACTTT.